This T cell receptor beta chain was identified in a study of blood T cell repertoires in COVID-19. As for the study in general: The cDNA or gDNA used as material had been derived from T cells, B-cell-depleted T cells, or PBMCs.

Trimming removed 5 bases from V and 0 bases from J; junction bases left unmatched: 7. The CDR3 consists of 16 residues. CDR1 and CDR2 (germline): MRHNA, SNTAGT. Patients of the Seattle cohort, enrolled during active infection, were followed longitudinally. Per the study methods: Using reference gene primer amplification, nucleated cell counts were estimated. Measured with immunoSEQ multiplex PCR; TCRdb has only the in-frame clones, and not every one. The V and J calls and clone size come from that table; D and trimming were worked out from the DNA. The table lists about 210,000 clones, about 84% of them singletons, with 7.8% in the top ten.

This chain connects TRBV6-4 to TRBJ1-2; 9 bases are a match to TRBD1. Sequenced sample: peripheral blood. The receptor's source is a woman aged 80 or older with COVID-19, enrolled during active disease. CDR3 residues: CASSQRTGATNYGYTF. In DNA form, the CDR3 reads TGTGCCAGCAGTCAAAGGACAGGGGCTACTAACTATGGCTACACCTTC.